Presented here are 13 T cell receptor beta chains from one specimen sequenced in a study of blood T cell repertoires in COVID-19. Profiling relied on immunoSEQ multiplex PCR, and the TCRdb table lists in-frame clones only, not all of them. Counted here are approximately 75,000 clones, 65% to 85% occurring once; the ten biggest clones make up over 10%. The sequenced sample was peripheral blood. The receptors originated from a man aged 45 to 65 with COVID-19, enrolled during active disease.

The rearrangement joins TRBV28 to TRBJ2-7; D is unresolved. This CDR3 region has 15 residues. In germline, CDR1 is MDHEN, CDR2 SYDVKM. V was cut by 3 bases and J by 0 bases, with 12 bases left in between. The CDR3 reads CASSFKYMISYEQYF. CDR3 nucleotides: TGTGCCAGCAGTTTCAAGTACATGATCTCCTACGAGCAGTACTTC.

Only one count was recorded for this clone. This chain links TRBV5-1 with TRBJ1-2; D is perhaps TRBD1 (6 bases). V lost 3 bases and J 6 bases, leaving 12 bases between the germline ends. The CDR3 runs 13 residues. CDR1 and CDR2 from the germline V gene are SGHRS and YFSETQ. CDR3 bases: TGCGCCAGCAGCTCGACCACAGGGAATGGCTACACCTTC. Translated, it gives CASSSTTGNGYTF.

The chain employs TRBV7-2 and TRBJ2-3; D not certain. This CDR3 contains 14 residues. Germline assignment: CDR1 SGHTA and CDR2 FQGNSA. The germline V and J ends were trimmed by 2 bases and 2 bases, with 8 bases remaining between them. Written as DNA, the CDR3 is TGTGCCAGCAGCTTATTTCCGGTCACAGATACGCAGTATTTT. Amino acid sequence: CASSLFPVTDTQYF.

This chain connects TRBV7-3 to TRBJ2-3, with 10 nucleotides matching TRBD1. The V gene end was trimmed by 1 base and the J gene end by 3 bases; junction bases not matched to a gene: 1. Germline V CDR1 and CDR2: SGHTA, FQGTGA. The CDR3 is made up of 15 amino acids. CDR3 nucleotide sequence: TGTGCCAGCAGCTTAATGGGACAGGGGACAGATACGCAGTATTTT. This codes for CASSLMGQGTDTQYF.

V and J are TRBV6-2 or TRBV6-3 and TRBJ1-5, with D maybe TRBD1 (5 bases). CDR3 length equals 14 residues. V was pared by 2 bases and J by 7 bases, with 12 bases between. Germline CDR1 is MNHEY and CDR2 is SVGEGT. For the CDR3, the DNA is TGTGCCAGCAGTTACAGGAACAGGAACCAGCCCCAGCATTTT. This encodes CASSYRNRNQPQHF.

The chain recombines TRBV6-5 with TRBJ1-1; maybe TRBD1 (5 bases). The CDR3 runs to 14 residues. V was clipped by 6 bases and J by 11 bases, with 22 bases between them. CDR1 and CDR2 from the germline V gene are MNHEY and SVGAGI. The CDR3 DNA reads TGTGCCAGCAGCCCGGAACGGGGGACGGGCCGGGCTTTCTTT. This gives the protein CASSPERGTGRAFF.

The J gene is TRBJ2-1, the V gene TRBV6-2 or TRBV6-3, with 12 bases aligning to TRBD1. This CDR3 is built from 15 residues. Trimming took 4 bases from V and 9 from J; bases not matched to a gene: 7. CDR1 MNHEY and CDR2 SVGEGT come from the germline V gene. In DNA, the CDR3 is TGTGCCAGCAGTTCCTCCGGGACAGGGGGCGGTGAGCAGTTCTTC. Protein: CASSSSGTGGGEQFF.

The chain couples TRBV27 to TRBJ2-2, with TRBD1 as a possible D gene (6 bases). Germline CDR1 MNHEY, CDR2 SMNVEV (reference sequence). The CDR3 extends over 15 amino acids. V dropped 6 bases and J dropped 4 bases, with 15 bases sitting between them. CDR3 bases: TGTGCCAGCAGCCCCGGGACACGCATCACCGGGGAGCTGTTTTTT. It specifies CASSPGTRITGELFF.

J is TRBJ1-1 and V is TRBV6-6; D call uncertain. This CDR3 comprises 12 residues. Germline values: CDR1 MNHNY, CDR2 SVGAGI (reference sequence). V lost 6 bases to trimming and J lost 5 bases, with 10 bases between them. The CDR3 region has the DNA TGTGCCAGCAGCCACCCCGGGACTGAAGCTTTCTTT. This sequence encodes CASSHPGTEAFF.

This clone occurred a few times. The rearrangement uses TRBV10-1 and TRBJ2-2, with D tentatively TRBD2 (5 bases). V lost 6 bases to trimming and J lost 1 base, with 9 bases between them. Germline CDR1 and CDR2: WNHNN and SYGVQD (reference sequence). The CDR3 loop spans 14 amino acids. The CDR3: CASRQGRNTGELFF. CDR3 in DNA: TGCGCCAGCAGACAAGGGAGGAACACCGGGGAGCTGTTTTTT.

The chain is built from TRBV5-5 and TRBJ2-5; 8 bases align to TRBD2. Looked up from germline, CDR1 is SGHKS and CDR2 is YYEKEE (reference sequence). The J segment lost 1 base and the V segment lost 4 bases, leaving 3 bases of the junction unmatched. CDR3 size: 14 residues. The CDR3: CASSLTSGQETQYF. The CDR3 bases are TGTGCCAGCAGCCTAACTAGCGGCCAAGAGACCCAGTACTTC.

The chain uses TRBV29-1 and TRBJ2-5, with 11 bases that match TRBD1. Germline CDR1 and CDR2: SQVTM and ANQGSEA. CDR3 length equals 16 residues. Trimming cost V 7 bases and J 0 bases; bases outside gene matches: 10. Written as DNA, the CDR3 is TGCAGCGCCGAGGACAGGGGGCGCAGCTACCAAGAGACCCAGTACTTC. This translates into CSAEDRGRSYQETQYF.

J is TRBJ1-1 and V is TRBV7-9; D unresolved. V was cut by 1 base and J by 0 bases, with 6 bases left in between. This CDR3 has 14 residues. Germline CDR1 and CDR2: SEHNR and FQNEAQ (reference sequence). CDR3 sequence (DNA): TGTGCCAGCAGCTTAGGGCAGATGAACACTGAAGCTTTCTTT. Translating it yields CASSLGQMNTEAFF.